A selection of T cell receptor beta chains follows, all from one sample in a study of T cell responses to AZD1222 COVID-19 vaccine. Clones were read by immunoSEQ multiplex PCR, and TCRdb kept only the in-frame ones, dropping some. The sample contains 90,000 to 150,000 clones, roughly 90% of which appear only once. The sample was peripheral blood, taken 28 days after the second AZD1222 dose. The source of these receptors is an adult who received the AZD1222 COVID-19 vaccine. The CDR3 runs from the conserved cysteine through the conserved F or W. A D gene is named only where the DNA matches it firmly. Some rows have no size entry. The others give once, few or many, or a class for an expanded clone.

v_call	j_call	clone_size	d_call	cdr3_nt	cdr3_aa
TRBV3-1/TRBV3-2	TRBJ1-6	NA	TRBD1	TGTGCCAGCACCAAGGACAGGGCAACCTATAATTCACCCCTCCACTTT	CASTKDRATYNSPLHF
TRBV9	TRBJ1-1	NA	NA	TGTGCCAGCAGCGTAGATCTGGACAGCGACACTGAAGCTTTCTTT	CASSVDLDSDTEAFF
TRBV6-6	TRBJ1-3	NA	NA	TGTGCCAGCACCACCGGACAAAAAATTGGAAACACCATATATTTT	CASTTGQKIGNTIYF
TRBV5-4	TRBJ1-2	NA	NA	TGTGCCAGCAGCCCCGGGCCAGACTATGGCTACACCTTC	CASSPGPDYGYTF
TRBV29-1	TRBJ2-7	few	TRBD1	TGCAGCGTTGAAGATTGGTTCAGGGGGAACGGGTCCTACGAGCAGTACTTC	CSVEDWFRGNGSYEQYF
TRBV5-6	TRBJ1-4	NA	NA	TGTGCCAGCAGACCAGGGCTCACTAATGAAAAACTGTTTTTT	CASRPGLTNEKLFF
TRBV20-1	TRBJ1-5	NA	NA	TGCAGTGCTAGGGCGGAAACCCAGCATTTT	CSARAETQHF
TRBV20-1	TRBJ1-2	NA	TRBD1	TGCAGTGCTAGTTTCGACAGGGGACCTTCCCTTTATGGCTACACCTTC	CSASFDRGPSLYGYTF
TRBV27	TRBJ1-1	NA	TRBD1	TGTGCCAGCACCACCGCAGGGGGCTACACTGAAGCTTTCTTT	CASTTAGGYTEAFF
TRBV4-1	TRBJ1-2	NA	TRBD1	TGCGCCAGCAGCCAAGATCCAAGACAGGGGATGAGCTATGGCTACACCTTC	CASSQDPRQGMSYGYTF
TRBV19	TRBJ2-1	NA	TRBD1	TGTGCCAGTAGTCTGGACAGGTTCGTGGCTGAGCAGTTCTTC	CASSLDRFVAEQFF
TRBV3-1/TRBV3-2	TRBJ1-6	NA	NA	TGTGCCAGCAGCCTTGGGATATTGAATTCACCCCTCCACTTT	CASSLGILNSPLHF
TRBV21-1	TRBJ2-5	NA	NA	TGTGCCAGCAGCAAAGCGCTTAATGGACAGCATTTCCAAGAGACCCAGTACTTC	CASSKALNGQHFQETQYF
TRBV19	TRBJ1-5	NA	NA	TGTGCCAGTAGTATTGGACAGTTCAATCAGCCCCAGCATTTT	CASSIGQFNQPQHF
TRBV5-6	TRBJ1-2	NA	TRBD1	TGTGCCAGCAGCCCGCTGGGACAGACTAACTATGGCTACACCTTC	CASSPLGQTNYGYTF
TRBV19	TRBJ1-2	few	NA	TGTGCCAGTACCCCCCGGCGGGGCAGAACCTCTAACTATGGCTACACCTTC	CASTPRRGRTSNYGYTF
TRBV9	TRBJ1-3	NA	NA	TGTGCCAGCAGCGTAGGGTCCAGGGCAGCGTCGGGAAACACCATATATTTT	CASSVGSRAASGNTIYF
TRBV5-1	TRBJ1-1	NA	NA	TGCGCCAGCAGCAACACTCAGGGGAACACTGAAGCTTTCTTT	CASSNTQGNTEAFF
TRBV9	TRBJ1-1	once	NA	TGTGCCAGCAGCGCCGGGTCCTTTTTCACTGAAGCTTTCTTT	CASSAGSFFTEAFF
TRBV6-2/TRBV6-3	TRBJ1-5	medium-sized	NA	TGTGCCAGCAGTCCCACCCGGTATCAGCCCCAGCATTTT	CASSPTRYQPQHF
TRBV11-2	TRBJ2-7	NA	NA	TGTGCCAGCAGCTCTCCCCGGTATTTAGACTACGAGCAGTACTTC	CASSSPRYLDYEQYF
TRBV6-1	TRBJ2-7	NA	NA	TGTGCCAGCAGTGAACAGGCAGGGCCGGGGGACGAGCAGTACTTC	CASSEQAGPGDEQYF
TRBV29-1	TRBJ2-3	NA	NA	TGCAGCGTTGAAGAGGGGGGACCGAGCACAGATACGCAGTATTTT	CSVEEGGPSTDTQYF
TRBV6-2/TRBV6-3	TRBJ2-2	NA	NA	TGTGCCAGCAGTTATTGGGGGGCCGGGGAGCTGTTTTTT	CASSYWGAGELFF
TRBV19	TRBJ2-1	few	TRBD2	TGTGCCAGTAGCCGACTCAAGGGACTAGCGGGGGTCAAAACCTACAATGAGCAGTTCTTC	CASSRLKGLAGVKTYNEQFF
TRBV7-2	TRBJ1-2	NA	NA	TGTGCCAGCAGCTTATCTCACTCCTTCTTTACTCTTAACTATGGCTACACCTTC	CASSLSHSFFTLNYGYTF
TRBV28	TRBJ2-7	NA	TRBD1	TGTGCCAGCAGTTTATCCGGGACAGGGTCCTACGAGCAGTACTTC	CASSLSGTGSYEQYF
TRBV11-2	TRBJ2-7	NA	NA	TGTGCCAGCAGCGGTGGGGGATTTATAGAGCAGTACTTC	CASSGGGFIEQYF
TRBV3-1/TRBV3-2	TRBJ1-2	few	NA	TGTGCCAGCAGCCAGGGGGCGGGGTATGGCTACACCTTC	CASSQGAGYGYTF
TRBV6-2/TRBV6-3	TRBJ1-4	few	TRBD1	TGTGCCAGCAGTTACGGCTGGGACAGGTGGAATGAAAAACTGTTTTTT	CASSYGWDRWNEKLFF
TRBV29-1	TRBJ2-5	NA	NA	TGCAGCGTTGAAGGAGGGAGGGAGACCCAGTACTTC	CSVEGGRETQYF
TRBV28	TRBJ1-6	NA	NA	TGTGCCAGCAGTTTGACAGCCCTGGCTAACCTCCACTTT	CASSLTALANLHF
TRBV28	TRBJ1-2	NA	NA	TGTGCCAGCAATCCCAAACCTCCTCTCTATGGCTACACCTTC	CASNPKPPLYGYTF
TRBV11-2	TRBJ2-1	NA	NA	TGTGCCAGCAGCTTAGATCAGTACGTTTACTCCTACAATGAGCAGTTCTTC	CASSLDQYVYSYNEQFF
TRBV28	TRBJ2-3	NA	TRBD1	TGTGCCAGCAGTAGACAGGGGTGGGGAGATACGCAGTATTTT	CASSRQGWGDTQYF
TRBV18	TRBJ1-3	NA	NA	TGTGCCAGCTCACCACATGGGGGCGACTCCTCTGGAAACACCATATATTTT	CASSPHGGDSSGNTIYF
TRBV19	TRBJ1-2	NA	TRBD1	TGTGCCAGTACCACCCTTTCGGACAGGGGTGGAGGCTACACCTTC	CASTTLSDRGGGYTF
TRBV6-1	TRBJ1-2	NA	TRBD1	TGTGCCAGCAGTGACGGACAGGGGCGCCCCGCTAACTATGGCTACACCTTC	CASSDGQGRPANYGYTF
TRBV27	TRBJ2-1	NA	TRBD2	TGTGCCAGCAGCCTAGCGGGGAAGAGAAGCAATGAGCAGTTCTTC	CASSLAGKRSNEQFF
TRBV4-2	TRBJ1-5	NA	NA	TGTGCCAGCAGCCAAAGGGGATTGGGTCAGCCCCAGCATTTT	CASSQRGLGQPQHF
TRBV7-6	TRBJ2-2	NA	NA	TGTGCCAGCACCCTCCCCGGCCGGGGGAAAAGGACCGGGGAGCTGTTTTTT	CASTLPGRGKRTGELFF
TRBV6-4	TRBJ2-2	NA	NA	TGTGCCAGCAGTGAAATACAGGGCACCGGGGAGCTGTTTTTT	CASSEIQGTGELFF
TRBV7-3	TRBJ1-1	NA	NA	TGTGCCAGCAGCATACAGGGTAACACTGAAGCTTTCTTT	CASSIQGNTEAFF
TRBV18	TRBJ1-5	NA	TRBD1	TGTGCCAGCTCACCATCCAGGGGGCTGGATCAGCCCCAGCATTTT	CASSPSRGLDQPQHF
TRBV6-6	TRBJ1-5	once	NA	TGTGCCAGCAGTTACCAGCACGATAATCAGCCCCAGCATTTT	CASSYQHDNQPQHF
TRBV6-1	TRBJ1-6	NA	NA	TGTGCCAGCAGTGAGGGACGTAATAATTCACCCCTCCACTTT	CASSEGRNNSPLHF
TRBV5-1	TRBJ2-5	NA	NA	TGCGCCAGCAGCTCCTGGGGGGCTGAAGAGACCCAGTACTTC	CASSSWGAEETQYF
TRBV6-5	TRBJ1-5	NA	NA	TGTGCCAGCAGTTACCACAGGGACAATCAGCCCCAGCATTTT	CASSYHRDNQPQHF
TRBV29-1	TRBJ1-1	NA	NA	TGCAGCGTTGAAGCCTCGACAGGTAAAGCTTTCTTT	CSVEASTGKAFF
TRBV1	TRBJ2-7	NA	NA	TGCACCAGCAGCCAAGATGGGGCTAGCGGGGCGCGGGTTCACTCCTACGAGCAGTACTTC	CTSSQDGASGARVHSYEQYF
TRBV6-2/TRBV6-3	TRBJ1-2	NA	TRBD1	TGTGCCAGCAGCTTGGACAGGGCTTTCTATGGCTACACCTTC	CASSLDRAFYGYTF
TRBV6-2/TRBV6-3	TRBJ1-5	once	NA	TGTGCCAGCAGCACGGGACACCCTAGCAATCAGCCCCAGCATTTT	CASSTGHPSNQPQHF
TRBV19	TRBJ1-2	NA	NA	TGTGCCAGTAGGCTTCGCGATCTTTCCGTTGAAGGCTACACCTTC	CASRLRDLSVEGYTF
TRBV5-1	TRBJ2-5	NA	TRBD1	TGCGCCAGCAGCTCCCTGAGGGGGCCGGTAGAGACCCAGTACTTC	CASSSLRGPVETQYF
TRBV28	TRBJ1-2	NA	TRBD1	TGTGCCACCACAGGGGGTGGCTACACCTTC	CATTGGGYTF